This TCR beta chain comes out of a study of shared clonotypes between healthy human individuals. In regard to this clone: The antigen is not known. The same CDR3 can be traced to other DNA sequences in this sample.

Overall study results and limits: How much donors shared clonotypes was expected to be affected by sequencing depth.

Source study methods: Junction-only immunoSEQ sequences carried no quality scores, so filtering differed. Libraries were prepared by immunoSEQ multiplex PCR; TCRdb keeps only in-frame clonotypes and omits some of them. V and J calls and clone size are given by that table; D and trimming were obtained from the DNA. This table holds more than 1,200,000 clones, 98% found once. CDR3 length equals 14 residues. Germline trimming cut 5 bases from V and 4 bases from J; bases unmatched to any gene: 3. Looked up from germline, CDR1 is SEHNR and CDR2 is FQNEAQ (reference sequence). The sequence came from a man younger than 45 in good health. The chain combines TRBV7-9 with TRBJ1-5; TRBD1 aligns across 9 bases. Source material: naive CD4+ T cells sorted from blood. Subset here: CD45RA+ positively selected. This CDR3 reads CASSPGTGNQPQHF. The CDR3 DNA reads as TGTGCCAGCAGCCCAGGGACAGGGAATCAGCCCCAGCATTTT.